This T cell receptor beta chain was sequenced during a study of T cell responses to AZD1222 COVID-19 vaccine. Study-level points and caveats: Donors were chiefly white British, with a greater number of females, and clonal diversity was perhaps underestimated. Only a handful of people who got AZD1222 tested seropositive at baseline. Nearly half of unique spike-specific TCRs reportedly avoided B.1.351 and B.1.1.7 mutated regions.

Germline V gene lookup returns CDR1 LGHDT and CDR2 YNNKEL (reference sequence). V was pared by 4 bases and J by 4 bases, with 10 bases between. The length of the CDR3 is 14 residues. Clones were sequenced by immunoSEQ multiplex PCR, and TCRdb holds only the in-frame ones, with some missing. The data show about 180,000 clones, 88% seen once. A word on this clone: Its specificity is not known.

This chain connects TRBV3-1 (or the pseudogene TRBV3-2) to TRBJ1-4; D call uncertain. This clonotype was obtained from an adult who received the AZD1222 COVID-19 vaccine. The specimen comprised peripheral blood, sampled 28 days after the second AZD1222 dose. CDR3: CASSLRWGNEKLFF. The CDR3 nucleotides are TGTGCCAGCAGCCTCCGATGGGGTAATGAAAAACTGTTTTTT.